This paragraph covers one TCR beta chain sequence. The sample holds other DNA sequences that translate to the same CDR3. The data derive from a study of blood T cell repertoires in COVID-19. Study information: The United States, Italy and Spain provided the acute and convalescent COVID-19 samples.

Using immunoSEQ multiplex PCR, the repertoire was profiled, and TCRdb retains in-frame clones only, with some absent. In the table there are some 80,000 clones, 88% of which are singletons. Germline-derived CDR1 and CDR2 are MDHEN and SYDVKM. V dropped 2 bases and J dropped 4; count of bases not matched to a gene: 4. The CDR3 is 14 amino acids. The receptor comes from a human donor in a cohort sampled during active COVID-19. Sequenced sample: peripheral blood. The chain employs TRBV28 and TRBJ1-2, with 7 bases matching TRBD1. The CDR3 loop is CASSLSRDSYGYTF. The DNA for the CDR3 is TGTGCCAGCAGTTTAAGCCGGGACAGCTATGGCTACACCTTC.